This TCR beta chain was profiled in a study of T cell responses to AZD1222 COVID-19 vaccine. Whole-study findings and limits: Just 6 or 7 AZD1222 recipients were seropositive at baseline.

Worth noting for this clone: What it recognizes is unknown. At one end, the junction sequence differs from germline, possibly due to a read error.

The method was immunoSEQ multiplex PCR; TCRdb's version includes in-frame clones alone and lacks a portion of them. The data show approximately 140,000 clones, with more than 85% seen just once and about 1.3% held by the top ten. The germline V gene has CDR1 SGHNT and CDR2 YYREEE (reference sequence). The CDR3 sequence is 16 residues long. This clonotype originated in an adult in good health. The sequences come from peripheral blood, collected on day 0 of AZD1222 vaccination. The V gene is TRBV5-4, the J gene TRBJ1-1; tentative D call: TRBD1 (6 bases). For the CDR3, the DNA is TGTGCCAGCACCTTGGGGGGCAGTGGTCGGCAGACTGAAGCTTTCTTT. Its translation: CASTLGGSGRQTEAFF.